Following are 9 T cell receptor beta chains from one sample sequenced in a study of T cell responses to AZD1222 COVID-19 vaccine. Profiled with immunoSEQ multiplex PCR; TCRdb holds only in-frame clones, not every one. The table has some 200,000 clones, approximately 91% seen once; the top ten hold roughly 0.99%. Sequences were derived from peripheral blood, sampled on day 0 of AZD1222 vaccination. These TCRs come from an adult in good health.

The chain is built from TRBV15 and TRBJ1-5; D call uncertain. The length of the CDR3 is 16 residues. Trimming pared 3 bases from V and 0 bases from J, leaving 12 bases between. CDR1 is LNHNV and CDR2 is YYDKDF in the germline V gene (reference sequence). As DNA, the CDR3 is TGTGCCACCAGCAGTTCCTACAGAAATAGCAATCAGCCCCAGCATTTT. It translates to CATSSSYRNSNQPQHF.

The genes are TRBV11-3 and TRBJ2-7; D possibly corresponds to TRBD2 (6 bases). The ends were cut back, 2 bases at V and 1 base at J, with 12 bases in the middle. The CDR3 spans 15 residues. Germline V CDR1 and CDR2: SGHNT, YENEEA. The CDR3, as DNA: TGTGCCAGCAGCTTAACCGCGGGAACTTCCTACGAGCAGTACTTC. The encoded protein is CASSLTAGTSYEQYF.

The chain uses TRBV14 and TRBJ2-3, with D possibly called TRBD1 or TRBD2 (5 bases each). V lost 3 bases and J 2 bases, leaving 15 bases between the germline ends. Looked up from germline, CDR1 is SGHDN and CDR2 is FVKESK. The CDR3 covers 16 residues. CDR3 loop: CASSHQSSGPTDTQYF. The CDR3 DNA reads TGTGCCAGCAGCCATCAGAGCTCGGGGCCCACAGATACGCAGTATTTT.

CDR3 bases: TGCGCCAGCAGCCATTATTCACCCGGGACAGGGAGACCAACTAATGAAAAACTGTTTTTT. Residues: CASSHYSPGTGRPTNEKLFF. The chain joins TRBV4-1 to TRBJ1-4, with 9 nucleotides matching TRBD1. Looked up from germline, CDR1 is MGHRA and CDR2 is YSYEKL. V lost 3 bases to trimming and J lost 0 bases; unmatched junction nucleotides: 14. This CDR3 contains 20 residues.

The chain employs TRBV12-3 or TRBV12-4 and TRBJ2-7; tentatively, D is TRBD2 (5 bases). CDR3 length: 13 amino acids. Trimming removed 7 bases from V and 5 bases from J, with 15 bases in between. CDR3 bases: TGTGCCAGCACCACGGGCGGGTTCCACGAGCAGTACTTC. Translation gives CASTTGGFHEQYF.

This rearrangement joins TRBV15 to TRBJ2-2; 9 bases line up with TRBD1. After removal of 4 bases from V and 3 bases from J, the junction contained 9 bases not matched to a gene. The CDR3 is 17 residues long. Germline V lookup: CDR1 LNHNV, CDR2 YYDKDF (reference sequence). The CDR3 DNA reads TGTGCCACCAGCACACTTGGGGGGACAGGGTACACCGGGGAGCTGTTTTTT. It encodes CATSTLGGTGYTGELFF.

The chain carries TRBV19 and TRBJ2-3; the D is unclear. This CDR3 comprises 15 residues. Trimming removed 7 bases from V and 2 bases from J, with 16 bases in between. Looked up from germline, CDR1 is LNHDA and CDR2 is SQIVND (reference sequence). This chain's CDR3 is CASTPSLSPTDTQYF. The CDR3 DNA sequence: TGTGCCAGTACTCCATCCTTATCCCCCACAGATACGCAGTATTTT.

The chain uses TRBV27 and TRBJ2-3, with D perhaps matching TRBD1 or TRBD2 (5 bases each). This CDR3 is 12 amino acids long. The V gene's germline CDR1 is MNHEY and CDR2 SMNVEV (reference sequence). Between the trimmed V and J ends, which lost 6 bases and 4 bases, there was a span of 8 bases. CDR3 nucleotides: TGTGCCAGCAGAGGGACCCCAGATACGCAGTATTTT. It encodes CASRGTPDTQYF.

The chain recombines TRBV19 with TRBJ2-7; 14 nucleotides match TRBD2. The CDR3 runs 20 residues. Germline V gene sequence: CDR1 LNHDA, CDR2 SQIVND (reference sequence). Losses at the gene ends were 3 bases for V and 2 bases for J; bases not matched to a gene: 15. The CDR3 region is CASSMGLAGEGAFSAYEQYF. The CDR3 nucleotides read TGTGCCAGTAGTATGGGACTAGCGGGAGAAGGCGCCTTTTCCGCCTACGAGCAGTACTTC.